This TCR beta chain originates from a study of blood T cells in healthy people across ages. Study-wide results and caveats: Nothing was known about donor CMV status, and this possibly confounded expanded clonotype changes.

CDR3 size: 12 residues. Germline CDR1 and CDR2: DFQATT and SNEGSKA (reference sequence). Next came a second PCR, run for roughly 6 to 11 cycles, which used a sample-barcoded 5' primer along with a J-beta primer mix. Each of the cDNA molecules was tagged by a template-switch adaptor with 12 random nucleotides. TCRdb independently ran MiXCR on the 5' RACE reads; one entry per CDR3 protein. The profile covers fewer than 1.5 million distinct CDR3 sequences, with 35% to 45% appearing a single time and roughly 7.9% taken by the ten largest. To note about this clonotype: Its antigen is unknown.

Each sample had at least 7 million PBMCs isolated. The source is a woman younger than 30 in good health. Input material: blood. This rearrangement joins TRBV20-1 to TRBJ1-2; D might be TRBD1 (5 bases). Written as DNA, the CDR3 is TGCAGCGGCGCGGGGGTTAACTATGGCTACACCTTC. This codes for CSGAGVNYGYTF.